Below, 30 T cell receptor beta chains from the same sample are listed, as sequenced in a study of control samples from healthy donors and cancer patients. This table comes from immunoSEQ multiplex PCR, and its TCRdb copy is limited to in-frame clones, with some not included. The table includes about 170,000 clones, 90% to 95% detected once. Sequenced sample: blood. These receptors all stem from a woman in her fifties or sixties in good health.

V usage is TRBV19 and J usage is TRBJ1-1; D call uncertain. Trimming pared 1 base from V and 2 bases from J, leaving 17 bases between. CDR1 is LNHDA, CDR2 SQIVND, per germline (reference sequence). This CDR3 is built from 17 residues. The CDR3 loop reads CASSIVTWTAINTEAFF. CDR3 sequence (DNA): TGTGCCAGTAGTATAGTAACTTGGACTGCGATTAACACTGAAGCTTTCTTT.

The sample holds a few counts of this clone. The chain uses TRBV4-2 and TRBJ1-1; no clear D. The germline gives CDR1 LGHNA, CDR2 YNFKEQ. V lost 0 bases and J 1 base, leaving 6 bases between the germline ends. The CDR3 contains 14 residues. The CDR3 spells CASSQDQRNTEAFF. CDR3 coding DNA: TGTGCCAGCAGCCAAGATCAAAGGAACACTGAAGCTTTCTTT.

The chain couples TRBV9 to TRBJ2-7; unclear D gene. The CDR3 sequence is 11 residues long. The germline V and J ends were trimmed by 3 bases and 5 bases, with 6 bases remaining between them. The germline V gene encodes CDR1 SGDLS and CDR2 YYNGEE. This CDR3 is CASSDSNEQYF. The CDR3 DNA follows: TGTGCCAGCAGCGACAGCAACGAGCAGTACTTC.

This chain connects TRBV6-5 to TRBJ1-5; D unclear. The CDR3 runs 13 residues. The V gene lost 7 bases and the J gene lost 0 bases, with 7 bases spanning the gap. Germline loops: CDR1 MNHEY, CDR2 SVGAGI. CDR3 sequence (DNA): TGTGCCAGCACATCTCTTAGCAATCAGCCCCAGCATTTT. Translated, it gives CASTSLSNQPQHF.

The gene calls are TRBV7-2 and TRBJ1-1, with a possible D match to TRBD1 (5 bases). The CDR3 length is 14 residues. Germline V CDR1 and CDR2: SGHTA, FQGNSA. Trimming pared 0 bases from V and 4 bases from J, leaving 9 bases between. The chain's CDR3 is CASSLAAGITEAFF. CDR3 in DNA: TGTGCCAGCAGCTTAGCAGCAGGGATCACTGAAGCTTTCTTT.

This rearrangement joins TRBV3-1 (or the pseudogene TRBV3-2) to TRBJ1-2; D is undetermined. CDR1 is LGHDT and CDR2 is YNNKEL in the germline V gene (reference sequence). V was pared by 6 bases and J by 0 bases, with 11 bases between. The CDR3 is 14 residues long. The CDR3 DNA reads TGTGCCAGCAGAAGAGAGTTAGCTAACTATGGCTACACCTTC. Translated: CASRRELANYGYTF.

The chain couples TRBV6-5 to TRBJ1-5; D remains ambiguous. This CDR3 comprises 13 residues. CDR1 and CDR2 (germline): MNHEY, SVGAGI. Trimming pared 6 bases from V and 3 bases from J, leaving 9 bases between. As DNA, the CDR3 is TGTGCCAGCAGACCCGAGAACAATCAGCCCCAGCATTTT. Its translation: CASRPENNQPQHF.

The J gene is TRBJ2-1, the V gene TRBV5-1; D might be TRBD2 (7 bases). Per germline, CDR1 SGHRS and CDR2 YFSETQ. The V end was cut by 4 bases, the J end by 4 bases, with 12 bases between. This CDR3 region has 14 residues. The CDR3 sequence is CASSRGGDYNEQFF. CDR3 DNA sequence: TGCGCCAGCAGCAGGGGGGGCGATTACAATGAGCAGTTCTTC.

The table lists this clone with a count of one. The rearrangement links TRBV2 to TRBJ1-2; D might be TRBD1 (6 bases). Germline CDR1 and CDR2: SNHLY and FYNNEI. The CDR3 totals 12 residues. Trimming removed 7 bases at V and 8 bases at J, with 14 bases between. The CDR3 nucleotides are TGTGCCAGCACCCAGGGGAGGGCCGGCTACACCTTC. It encodes CASTQGRAGYTF.

The count of this clone is one. This chain joins TRBV2 and TRBJ1-3; no clear D gene. From germline, CDR1 is SNHLY and CDR2 FYNNEI. This CDR3 region has 14 residues. The V end lost 11 bases, the J end lost 0 bases, and 14 bases lay between the germline ends. CDR3 in amino acids: CAGTQDLSGNTIYF. The CDR3 bases are TGTGCCGGAACCCAGGACCTCTCTGGAAACACCATATATTTT.

J is TRBJ1-1 and V is TRBV3-1 (or the pseudogene TRBV3-2), with D possibly being TRBD1 (5 bases). CDR1 is LGHDT, CDR2 YNNKEL, per germline (reference sequence). The ends were cut back, 7 bases at V and 3 bases at J, with 9 bases in the middle. This CDR3 is built from 12 residues. The CDR3 nucleotides read TGTGCCAGCACGTTGGGGGACACTGAAGCTTTCTTT. Encoded protein: CASTLGDTEAFF.

The J gene is TRBJ1-1, the V gene TRBV5-5, with D unresolved. V was cut by 2 bases and J by 8 bases, with 13 bases left in between. The CDR3 contains 13 residues. CDR1 and CDR2 (germline): SGHKS, YYEKEE (reference sequence). In nucleotides, the CDR3 is TGTGCCAGCAGCTTTGGCAGCCAACTCGAAGCTTTCTTT. This encodes CASSFGSQLEAFF.

This clone was observed a handful of times. The chain uses TRBV19 and TRBJ1-2; D not resolved. With 5 bases removed from V and 0 bases from J, the gap between germline ends came to 7 bases. Germline V gene lookup returns CDR1 LNHDA and CDR2 SQIVND (reference sequence). The length of the CDR3 is 13 residues. The CDR3 protein is CASSFRANYGYTF. The CDR3 bases are TGTGCCAGTAGTTTTAGGGCTAACTATGGCTACACCTTC.

V usage is TRBV7-9 and J usage is TRBJ1-3; D gene ambiguous. This CDR3 is 15 amino acids long. V was shortened by 4 bases and J by 0 bases, with 10 bases between the two germline ends. Germline CDR1 and CDR2: SEHNR and FQNEAQ (reference sequence). The CDR3 here is CASSYDMTSGNTIYF. CDR3 DNA sequence: TGTGCCAGCAGCTACGACATGACCTCTGGAAACACCATATATTTT.

The rearrangement links TRBV6-6 to TRBJ1-3; TRBD1 is a possible D gene (6 bases). This CDR3 is built from 16 residues. With 4 bases removed from V and 0 bases from J, the gap between germline ends came to 13 bases. Germline CDR1 and CDR2: MNHNY and SVGAGI (reference sequence). CDR3 nucleotides: TGTGCCAGCAGTTTGTTGGGGGGCTTCTCTGGAAACACCATATATTTT. Its protein is CASSLLGGFSGNTIYF.

This rearrangement joins TRBV5-4 to TRBJ2-2; TRBD2 matches 11 bases. The CDR3 is 17 residues long. V was pared by 3 bases and J by 6 bases, with 10 bases of the junction left unmatched. CDR1 and CDR2 (germline): SGHNT, YYREEE (reference sequence). The CDR3 here is CASSSLTSGGPSGELFF. Written as DNA, the CDR3 is TGTGCCAGCAGCTCCCTTACTAGCGGGGGACCATCCGGGGAGCTGTTTTTT.

This clone appeared a single time. The chain couples TRBV5-1 to TRBJ2-3; no clear D gene. Trimming removed 1 base from V and 4 bases from J, with 1 base in between. Germline assignment: CDR1 SGHRS and CDR2 YFSETQ. The CDR3 consists of 11 residues. For the CDR3, the DNA is TGCGCCAGCAGCTTGTCAGATACGCAGTATTTT. Its translation is CASSLSDTQYF.

This chain joins TRBV7-3 and TRBJ2-1; D could derive from TRBD1 or TRBD2 (7 bases each). In germline, CDR1 is SGHTA, CDR2 FQGTGA. This CDR3 has 20 residues. V was trimmed by 9 bases and J by 8 bases, leaving 38 bases between them. CDR3 in amino acids: CARMAGATGSRFSTFDEQFF. The CDR3 bases are TGTGCCAGAATGGCGGGGGCGACAGGGAGCCGGTTCTCGACTTTTGATGAGCAGTTCTTC. Using reference TRBV7-3 and TRBJ2-1 for the parts outside the CDR3, the full variable domain is GAGVSQTPSNKVTEKGKYVELRCDPISGHTALYWYRQSLGQGPEFLIYFQGTGAADDSGLPNDRFFAVRPEGSVSTLKIQRTERGDSAVYLCARMAGATGSRFSTFDEQFFGPGTRLTVL.

The genes are TRBV5-1 and TRBJ1-3, with D hard to call. The CDR3 covers 15 residues. V was shortened by 4 bases and J by 0 bases, with 11 bases between the two germline ends. Germline-derived CDR1 and CDR2 are SGHRS and YFSETQ. The CDR3 sequence: CASSSGVVSGNTIYF. CDR3 in DNA: TGCGCCAGCAGCAGTGGAGTGGTCTCTGGAAACACCATATATTTT.

The chain employs TRBV19 and TRBJ1-2; 8 bases are shared with TRBD1. The ends lost 5 bases at V and 3 bases at J; junction bases unmatched: 2. This CDR3 spans 13 amino acids. Germline CDR1 LNHDA, CDR2 SQIVND (reference sequence). The CDR3 loop is CASSAGGHYGYTF. The CDR3 DNA follows: TGTGCCAGTAGTGCAGGGGGCCACTATGGCTACACCTTC.

V and J are TRBV19 and TRBJ1-2, with unresolved D. The CDR3 is made up of 16 amino acids. Trimming took off 1 base at V and 0 bases at J, with 12 bases between the two ends. CDR1 LNHDA and CDR2 SQIVND come from the germline V gene (reference sequence). CDR3 region: CASSIGRTRPNYGYTF. The CDR3 nucleotides are TGTGCCAGTAGTATAGGCAGGACGAGGCCTAACTATGGCTACACCTTC. Combining the CDR3 with reference TRBV19 and TRBJ1-2 gives the whole variable domain DGGITQSPKYLFRKEGQNVTLSCEQNLNHDAMYWYRQDPGQGLRLIYYSQIVNDFQKGDIAEGYSVSREKKESFPLTVTSAQKNPTAFYLCASSIGRTRPNYGYTFGSGTRLTVV.

J is TRBJ1-4 and V is TRBV5-1; tentatively, D is TRBD1 (6 bases). This CDR3 contains 14 residues. Germline assignment: CDR1 SGHRS and CDR2 YFSETQ. V gave up 7 bases and J gave up 8 bases, with 18 bases separating them. DNA for the CDR3: TGCGCCAGCGCCCCCGGGACAAATCAGGAAAAACTGTTTTTT. Protein sequence: CASAPGTNQEKLFF.

The J gene is TRBJ1-2, the V gene TRBV3-1 (or the pseudogene TRBV3-2); tentative D call: TRBD1 (6 bases). The CDR3 runs to 13 residues. The germline CDR1 and CDR2 sequences are LGHDT and YNNKEL (reference sequence). Trimming removed 0 bases at V and 8 bases at J, with 10 bases between. CDR3 residues: CASSQDGGGGYTF. CDR3 coding DNA: TGTGCCAGCAGCCAAGATGGTGGGGGCGGCTACACCTTC.

This chain links TRBV5-5 with TRBJ1-2, with D unclear. Germline loops: CDR1 SGHKS, CDR2 YYEKEE (reference sequence). Trimming pared 1 base from V and 4 bases from J, leaving 5 bases between. The CDR3 totals 12 residues. The CDR3 sequence: CASSLYPYGYTF. The CDR3 nucleotides read TGTGCCAGCAGCTTGTATCCCTATGGCTACACCTTC.

The V gene is TRBV10-3, the J gene TRBJ1-3; no reliable D call. The CDR3 has 15 amino acids. Trimming took 3 bases from V and 4 from J, leaving 13 bases between them. Per germline, CDR1 ENHRY and CDR2 SYGVKD. CDR3 DNA: TGTGCCATCAGTGAAAAGGGAACTGGAGGAAACACCATATATTTT. Translated: CAISEKGTGGNTIYF.

This chain joins TRBV7-2 and TRBJ1-1; 8 bases are a match to TRBD1. J lost 2 bases, V lost 4 bases, and 6 bases had no gene match. The CDR3 has 15 residues. Germline CDR1 reads SGHTA; CDR2 reads FQGNSA. This chain's CDR3 is CASSSEDRGNTEAFF. The DNA for the CDR3 is TGTGCCAGCAGCTCAGAAGACAGGGGCAACACTGAAGCTTTCTTT.

The chain links TRBV13 to TRBJ2-3, with 8 positions matching TRBD2. The CDR3 runs 15 residues. V lost 6 bases and J lost 3; bases outside the gene matches: 8. CDR1 PRHDT and CDR2 FYEKMQ come from the germline V gene (reference sequence). CDR3: CASRTRLAPTDTQYF. The CDR3 DNA is TGTGCCAGCAGGACCAGACTAGCGCCGACAGATACGCAGTATTTT. The full variable domain, its missing parts supplied by reference TRBV13 and TRBJ2-3, is AAGVIQSPRHLIKEKRETATLKCYPIPRHDTVYWYQQGPGQDPQFLISFYEKMQSDKGSIPDRFSAQQFSDYHSELNMSSLELGDSALYFCASRTRLAPTDTQYFGPGTRLTVL.

The sample holds one count of this clone. The CDR3, as DNA: TGTGCCAGCAGTTTCTTTCTGGACAACTTCTCCTATAATTCACCCCTCCACTTT. Its protein is CASSFFLDNFSYNSPLHF. V and J are TRBV6-2 or TRBV6-3 and TRBJ1-6; possibly TRBD1 for D (5 bases). Trimming stripped 4 bases from V and 0 bases from J, with 16 bases between. This CDR3 is 18 amino acids long. Germline V gene sequence: CDR1 MNHEY, CDR2 SVGEGT.

This chain uses TRBV6-2 or TRBV6-3 with TRBJ2-5; 8 nucleotides agree with TRBD2. The ends lost 5 bases at V and 7 bases at J; junction bases unmatched: 3. Looked up from germline, CDR1 is MNHEY and CDR2 is SVGEGT. This CDR3 has 12 residues. This CDR3 is CASSTSGGTQYF. Written as DNA, the CDR3 is TGTGCCAGCAGTACTAGCGGAGGGACCCAGTACTTC.

This rearrangement joins TRBV7-2 to TRBJ1-5, with D tentatively TRBD1 (5 bases). Trimming pared 5 bases from V and 1 base from J, leaving 15 bases between. The germline V gene encodes CDR1 SGHTA and CDR2 FQGNSA. The CDR3 is made up of 16 amino acids. This CDR3 is CASSLWGARSNQPQHF. The CDR3 coding sequence is TGTGCCAGCAGCCTTTGGGGCGCCCGAAGCAATCAGCCCCAGCATTTT.